These 12 T cell receptor beta chains originate from one sample sequenced in a study of Tregs in tolerant kidney transplant recipients. The nonmyeloablative bone marrow transplants came from related graft donors, with transient mixed chimerism. Libraries were prepared by immunoSEQ multiplex PCR; TCRdb keeps only in-frame clonotypes and omits some of them. The sample records tens of thousands of clones, about 91% being singletons. The material was CD4+ T cells from blood (PBMCs), obtained 24 months after the transplant. These receptors originate from a human patient who received a combined kidney and bone marrow transplant. A subset of T cells may come from the graft donor.

The rearrangement links TRBV7-2 to TRBJ2-1; 15 bases match TRBD2. The CDR3 is made up of 17 amino acids. V gave up 5 bases and J gave up 6 bases; unmatched junction bases: 8. CDR1 is SGHTA, CDR2 FQGNSA, per germline. The CDR3 here is CASSQLGLAGGGNEQFF. For the CDR3, the DNA is TGTGCCAGCAGCCAACTCGGACTAGCGGGAGGGGGCAATGAGCAGTTCTTC. The entire variable domain, with the rest obtained from reference TRBV7-2 and TRBJ2-1, is as follows: GAGVSQSPSNKVTEKGKDVELRCDPISGHTALYWYRQSLGQGLEFLIYFQGNSAPDKSGLPSDRFSAERTGGSVSTLTIQRTQQEDSAVYLCASSQLGLAGGGNEQFFGPGTRLTVL.

This clone came up once. J is TRBJ2-3 and V is TRBV7-2; D unclear. Trimming took 6 bases from V and 0 from J, leaving 19 bases between them. From germline, CDR1 is SGHTA and CDR2 FQGNSA. This CDR3 spans 17 amino acids. The CDR3 loop reads CASSSVSTALSTDTQYF. DNA for the CDR3: TGTGCCAGCAGTTCAGTCTCGACTGCATTGAGCACAGATACGCAGTATTTT.

This clone was seen a single time. The chain links TRBV6-1 to TRBJ2-7, with unresolved D. The germline V gene has CDR1 MNHNS and CDR2 SASEGT. V was trimmed by 6 bases and J by 3 bases, leaving 18 bases between them. The length of the CDR3 is 15 residues. Here the CDR3 DNA reads TGTGCCAGCAGGGCGCTTAGTTTTCAGGTCTACGAGCAGTACTTC. Amino acid sequence: CASRALSFQVYEQYF.

There are a few counts of this clone. CDR3 coding DNA: TGTGCCAGCAGGGACAGGGGATTCTCTGGAAACACCATATATTTT. Protein sequence: CASRDRGFSGNTIYF. The rearrangement uses TRBV21-1 and TRBJ1-3; the table's D call, TRBD1, has no DNA check behind it. TRBV21-1 is a known pseudogene. The CDR3 runs 15 residues.

This chain uses TRBV19 with TRBJ1-5; D unclear. CDR3 length equals 13 residues. Germline-derived CDR1 and CDR2 are LNHDA and SQIVND (reference sequence). V was trimmed by 5 bases and J by 5 bases, leaving 10 bases between them. The CDR3 protein is CASSFEIYQPQHF. Here the CDR3 DNA reads TGTGCCAGTAGTTTCGAGATATATCAGCCCCAGCATTTT.

This chain connects TRBV7-2 to TRBJ2-7, with 7 bases lining up with TRBD2. This CDR3 contains 15 residues. Losses at the gene ends were 1 base for V and 3 bases for J; bases not matched to a gene: 6. The V gene's germline CDR1 is SGHTA and CDR2 FQGNSA. CDR3 bases: TGTGCCAGCAGCTTAGTTGGGACTAACGACTACGAGCAGTACTTC. Translation gives CASSLVGTNDYEQYF.

V usage is TRBV7-2 and J usage is TRBJ2-7; 12 nucleotides align to TRBD2. This CDR3 comprises 17 residues. V lost 5 bases and J lost 3; bases outside the gene matches: 11. The V gene's germline CDR1 is SGHTA and CDR2 FQGNSA. CDR3 coding DNA: TGTGCCAGCAGCACAAATAGTCTAGCGGGGGGGTTCTACGAGCAGTACTTC. It encodes CASSTNSLAGGFYEQYF. Variable domain in full (rest from reference TRBV7-2 and TRBJ2-7): GAGVSQSPSNKVTEKGKDVELRCDPISGHTALYWYRQSLGQGLEFLIYFQGNSAPDKSGLPSDRFSAERTGGSVSTLTIQRTQQEDSAVYLCASSTNSLAGGFYEQYFGPGTRLTVT.

This clone was found once. V is TRBV30 and J is TRBJ1-5, with a tentative D call TRBD1 (5 bases). Germline assignment: CDR1 GTSNPN and CDR2 SVGIG (reference sequence). The V and J ends lost 7 bases and 3 bases respectively, with 13 bases between them. This CDR3 comprises 13 residues. The CDR3 DNA follows: TGTGCCTACTCCGGGACTCACAATCAGCCCCAGCATTTT. This sequence encodes CAYSGTHNQPQHF.

The chain combines TRBV6-5 with TRBJ2-1, with 7 nucleotides matching TRBD2. The length of the CDR3 is 15 residues. CDR1 and CDR2 (germline): MNHEY, SVGAGI. J was trimmed by 4 bases and V by 2 bases; bases with no gene match: 5. CDR3 protein: CASSYEGGPYNEQFF. For the CDR3, the DNA is TGTGCCAGCAGTTACGAGGGAGGGCCTTACAATGAGCAGTTCTTC.

The gene calls are TRBV12-1 and TRBJ1-2; no DNA check was done on the table's D call, TRBD1. TRBV12-1 is a documented pseudogene. CDR3 length equals 14 residues. CDR3 sequence reads: CASSPAQKWGGYTF. The CDR3 nucleotides are TGTGCCAGCAGCCCCGCCCAAAAATGGGGCGGCTACACCTTC.

This clone was seen only once. This rearrangement joins TRBV4-1 to TRBJ2-3, with 7 bases matching TRBD1. CDR1 and CDR2 (germline): MGHRA, YSYEKL. The CDR3 spans 17 residues. Trimming at V came to 0 bases and at J to 4 bases, leaving 10 bases not matched to a gene. The CDR3 region is CASSQDDRVVGPDTQYF. In DNA form, the CDR3 reads TGCGCCAGCAGCCAAGATGACAGGGTGGTCGGGCCAGATACGCAGTATTTT.

This clone was recorded once. This chain joins TRBV6-1 and TRBJ1-5; D remains unclear. The germline gives CDR1 MNHNS, CDR2 SASEGT. This CDR3 region has 12 residues. Trimming left V 3 bases short and J 5 bases short, with 5 bases between. The CDR3 sequence is CASSDSDQPQHF. DNA for the CDR3: TGTGCCAGCAGTGATTCGGATCAGCCCCAGCATTTT.